What follows are 2 T cell receptor beta chains derived from one specimen sequenced in a study of shared clonotypes between healthy human individuals. The repertoire was sequenced with immunoSEQ multiplex PCR; TCRdb's copy has only in-frame clones and lacks some. The sample contains roughly 2,300,000 clones, under 95% of which appear only once. The sample taken for sequencing was naive CD4+ T cells from PBMCs. Described subset: CD45RA+ positively selected. The receptors here all came from a man younger than 35 in good health. Some clones in this sample may be carry-over from other donors' samples.

The table lists this clone with a count of one. The V call is TRBV7-3, the J call TRBJ2-1, with 8 bases that match TRBD2. The junction had 9 bases not matched to a gene; V was cut back by 5 bases and J by 9 bases. Germline V gives CDR1 SGHTA, CDR2 FQGTGA. This CDR3 contains 14 residues. The CDR3 nucleotides are TGTGCCAGCAGCCCCGGGACTAGTTTTATTGAGCAGTTCTTC. Its translation: CASSPGTSFIEQFF.

Written as DNA, the CDR3 is TGTGCCAGCAGCCAAGGGAGAGGATCCGATACGCAGTATTTT. It codes for CASSQGRGSDTQYF. The chain is built from TRBV9 and TRBJ2-3; D might be TRBD2 (5 bases). The CDR3 contains 14 residues. Germline loops: CDR1 SGDLS, CDR2 YYNGEE. Trimming stripped 4 bases from V and 6 bases from J, with 15 bases between.